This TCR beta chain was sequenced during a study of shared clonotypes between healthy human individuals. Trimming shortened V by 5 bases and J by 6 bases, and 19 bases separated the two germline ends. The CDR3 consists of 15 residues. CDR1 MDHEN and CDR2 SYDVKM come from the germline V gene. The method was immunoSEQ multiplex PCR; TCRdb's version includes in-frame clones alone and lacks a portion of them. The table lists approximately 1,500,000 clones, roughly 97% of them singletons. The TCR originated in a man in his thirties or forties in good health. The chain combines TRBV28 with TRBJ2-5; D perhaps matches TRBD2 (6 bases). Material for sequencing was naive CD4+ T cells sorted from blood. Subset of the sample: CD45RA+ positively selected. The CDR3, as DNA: TGTGCCAGCAGTGGACTAAACGCCGGGTGGCAGACCCAGTACTTC. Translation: CASSGLNAGWQTQYF.